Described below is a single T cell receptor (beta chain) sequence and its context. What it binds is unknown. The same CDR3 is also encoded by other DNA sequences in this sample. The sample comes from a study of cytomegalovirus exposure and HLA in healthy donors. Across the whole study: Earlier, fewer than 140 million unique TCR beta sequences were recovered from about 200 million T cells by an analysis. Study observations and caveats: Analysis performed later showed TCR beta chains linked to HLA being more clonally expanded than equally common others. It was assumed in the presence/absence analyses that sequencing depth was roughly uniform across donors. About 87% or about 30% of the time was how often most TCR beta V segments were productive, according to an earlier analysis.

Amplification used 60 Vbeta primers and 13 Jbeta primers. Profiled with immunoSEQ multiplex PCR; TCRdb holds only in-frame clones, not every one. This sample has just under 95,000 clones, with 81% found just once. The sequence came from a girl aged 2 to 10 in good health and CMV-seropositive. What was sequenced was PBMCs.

The CDR3 coding sequence is TGTGCCAGCAGTTACTCATATGGGACAGCGAACACTGAAGCTTTCTTT. Translating gives CASSYSYGTANTEAFF. The gene calls are TRBV6-6 and TRBJ1-1; 7 bases map to TRBD1. Trimming at V came to 0 bases and at J to 1 base, leaving 5 bases not matched to a gene. The CDR3 sequence is 16 residues long. Germline V lookup: CDR1 MNHNY, CDR2 SVGAGI (reference sequence).